Below are 30 T cell receptor beta chains sequenced from a single sample in a study of PD-1 blockade in mismatch repair-deficient tumors. Only in-frame clones appear in the TCRdb table, and some are missing; sequencing was by immunoSEQ multiplex PCR. Among more than 95,000 clones listed, around 83% were seen once. This material consisted of peripheral blood, taken 44 weeks after starting pembrolizumab. The receptors come from an adult with mismatch repair-deficient cancer.

The V and J genes are TRBV4-3 and TRBJ1-1; 8 nucleotides agree with TRBD1. This CDR3 comprises 15 residues. The V segment lost 3 bases and the J segment 3 bases; nucleotides outside the gene matches: 6. Germline V CDR1 and CDR2: LGHNA, YSLEER. CDR3 in amino acids: CASSQEGTGHTEAFF. The CDR3 DNA reads as TGCGCCAGCAGCCAGGAAGGGACAGGCCACACTGAAGCTTTCTTT.

This clone occurred a few times. The V gene is TRBV21-1, the J gene TRBJ1-5. TRBV21-1 is shown as a pseudogene. This CDR3 is built from 14 residues. As DNA, the CDR3 is TGTGCCAGCAGCAAGACGGATAGCAATCAGCCCCAGCATTTT. This translates into CASSKTDSNQPQHF.

This clone was counted a few times. This chain uses TRBV7-8 with TRBJ2-7; D is perhaps TRBD1 or TRBD2 (7 bases each). The CDR3 is 15 residues long. The V end was cut by 5 bases, the J end by 1 base, with 15 bases between. The germline CDR1 and CDR2 sequences are SGHVS and FQNEAQ. The CDR3 coding sequence is TGTGCCAGCAGCGCAGGGGGACTACCATCCTACGAGCAGTACTTC. Its translation is CASSAGGLPSYEQYF. Full variable domain (missing parts from reference TRBV7-8 and TRBJ2-7): GAGVSQSPRYKVAKRGQDVALRCDPISGHVSLFWYQQALGQGPEFLTYFQNEAQLDKSGLPSDRFFAERPEGSVSTLKIQRTQQEDSAVYLCASSAGGLPSYEQYFGPGTRLTVT.

The V and J genes are TRBV6-6 and TRBJ1-1; D perhaps matches TRBD1 (5 bases). V gave up 2 bases and J gave up 2 bases, with 15 bases separating them. This CDR3 is built from 16 residues. Germline lookup yields CDR1 MNHNY and CDR2 SVGAGI (reference sequence). Written as DNA, the CDR3 is TGTGCCAGCAGTTACCCCGGGGCCAATCCCAACACTGAAGCTTTCTTT. It yields the protein CASSYPGANPNTEAFF.

The chain uses TRBV28 and TRBJ2-7, with TRBD1 matching over 7 bases. The V gene's germline CDR1 is MDHEN and CDR2 SYDVKM. V lost 6 bases to trimming and J lost 0 bases; unmatched junction nucleotides: 14. This CDR3 has 17 residues. In nucleotides, the CDR3 is TGTGCCAGCAGGCGAGACAGGGAGCCCCTTTACTCCTACGAGCAGTACTTC. Residues: CASRRDREPLYSYEQYF.

The table lists this clone with a few counts. V gene TRBV19 combines with J gene TRBJ2-7, with 7 bases lining up with TRBD1. The V and J ends lost 5 bases and 2 bases, in that order; junction bases with no gene match: 3. The germline gives CDR1 LNHDA, CDR2 SQIVND (reference sequence). The CDR3 sequence is 13 residues long. The CDR3 loop is CASSSRGPYEQYF. Here the CDR3 DNA reads TGTGCCAGTAGTTCGAGGGGGCCCTACGAGCAGTACTTC.

The chain has TRBV27 and TRBJ2-7; 11 nucleotides align to TRBD2. Germline V CDR1 and CDR2: MNHEY, SMNVEV (reference sequence). The CDR3 contains 12 residues. Trimming cost V 10 bases and J 4 bases; bases outside gene matches: 3. Written as DNA, the CDR3 is TGTGCCACCCGGACTAGCGGGTACGAGCAGTACTTC. Its translation is CATRTSGYEQYF.

The V gene is TRBV4-1, the J gene TRBJ2-3; D is unclear. The V and J ends lost 4 bases and 0 bases respectively, with 11 bases between them. Germline lookup yields CDR1 MGHRA and CDR2 YSYEKL. The length of the CDR3 is 15 residues. CDR3 loop: CASSPSMKSTDTQYF. For the CDR3, the DNA is TGCGCCAGCAGCCCTTCTATGAAAAGCACAGATACGCAGTATTTT.

The V call is TRBV7-8, the J call TRBJ2-7; 8 bases agree with TRBD1. The CDR3 spans 14 residues. V lost 5 bases to trimming and J lost 3 bases; unmatched junction nucleotides: 6. Germline V CDR1 and CDR2: SGHVS, FQNEAQ. CDR3 in DNA: TGTGCCAGCAGCCGAGGGACAGGAAACTACGAGCAGTACTTC. The encoded protein is CASSRGTGNYEQYF.

The rearrangement uses TRBV4-3 and TRBJ2-7; TRBD1 agrees at 7 bases. The V gene's germline CDR1 is LGHNA and CDR2 YSLEER. CDR3 length: 15 amino acids. V gave up 3 bases and J gave up 3 bases; unmatched junction bases: 8. This CDR3 is CASSQARDSIYEQYF. The DNA of the CDR3 is TGCGCCAGCAGCCAGGCCCGGGACAGTATCTACGAGCAGTACTTC.

J is TRBJ2-5 and V is TRBV7-9, with 7 bases matching TRBD2. CDR1 SEHNR and CDR2 FQNEAQ come from the germline V gene (reference sequence). The CDR3 sequence is 14 residues long. The V gene end was trimmed by 5 bases and the J gene end by 1 base; junction bases not matched to a gene: 4. The CDR3 reads CASSRPSGQETQYF. CDR3 DNA sequence: TGTGCCAGCAGCCGCCCTAGCGGCCAAGAGACCCAGTACTTC.

The rearrangement links TRBV5-6 to TRBJ2-5; D possibly corresponds to TRBD2 (6 bases). Germline CDR1 and CDR2: SGHDT and YYEEEE. This CDR3 has 13 amino acids. V was cut by 4 bases and J by 7 bases, with 14 bases left in between. The chain's CDR3 is CASSGGGQSTQYF. DNA for the CDR3: TGTGCCAGCAGCGGCGGAGGGCAGTCGACCCAGTACTTC.

The V gene is TRBV19, the J gene TRBJ1-2, with TRBD1 as a possible D gene (5 bases). The CDR3 is 12 residues long. The V end was cut by 9 bases, the J end by 4 bases, with 12 bases between. Germline lookup yields CDR1 LNHDA and CDR2 SQIVND (reference sequence). The CDR3 is CASNLGGYGYTF. Here the CDR3 DNA reads TGTGCCAGCAATCTGGGGGGCTATGGCTACACCTTC. Combining the CDR3 with reference TRBV19 and TRBJ1-2 gives the whole variable domain DGGITQSPKYLFRKEGQNVTLSCEQNLNHDAMYWYRQDPGQGLRLIYYSQIVNDFQKGDIAEGYSVSREKKESFPLTVTSAQKNPTAFYLCASNLGGYGYTFGSGTRLTVV.

This chain links TRBV14 with TRBJ1-1; unclear D gene. CDR1 is SGHDN and CDR2 is FVKESK in the germline V gene. V shed 3 bases and J shed 4 bases, with 9 bases lying between them. The CDR3 covers 13 residues. The CDR3 here is CASSQGRTTEAFF. The CDR3, as DNA: TGTGCCAGCAGCCAGGGTCGGACCACTGAAGCTTTCTTT.

This chain uses TRBV11-1 with TRBJ2-3; D possibly corresponds to TRBD1 (6 bases). V was trimmed by 5 bases and J by 3 bases, leaving 12 bases between them. In germline, CDR1 is SGHAT, CDR2 FQDESV (reference sequence). The length of the CDR3 is 14 residues. The CDR3 region is CASSDGQSTDTQYF. The DNA of the CDR3 is TGTGCCAGCAGCGACGGACAGAGTACAGATACGCAGTATTTT.

The chain has TRBV7-9 and TRBJ2-1; D call uncertain. CDR1 and CDR2 (germline): SEHNR, FQNEAQ (reference sequence). V was clipped by 2 bases and J by 3 bases, with 17 bases between them. The CDR3 has 17 amino acids. As DNA, the CDR3 is TGTGCCAGCAGCTTAAAAGGTCCCCTGTCGTACTACAATGAGCAGTTCTTC. It yields the protein CASSLKGPLSYYNEQFF. Variable domain in full (rest from reference TRBV7-9 and TRBJ2-1): DTGVSQNPRHKITKRGQNVTFRCDPISEHNRLYWYRQTLGQGPEFLTYFQNEAQLEKSRLLSDRFSAERPKGSFSTLEIQRTEQGDSAMYLCASSLKGPLSYYNEQFFGPGTRLTVL.

This rearrangement joins TRBV4-3 to TRBJ2-1; D may match TRBD1 or TRBD2 (6 bases each). Germline V gene data show CDR1 as LGHNA and CDR2 as YSLEER. The CDR3 length is 15 residues. V lost 0 bases to trimming and J lost 7 bases, with 13 bases between them. The CDR3 coding sequence is TGCGCCAGCAGCCAAGATGGGACAAGCGGGAATGAGCAGTTCTTC. It translates to CASSQDGTSGNEQFF.

V is TRBV28 and J is TRBJ1-1; D unclear. Germline CDR1 is MDHEN and CDR2 is SYDVKM. The V gene lost 7 bases and the J gene lost 7 bases, with 19 bases spanning the gap. There are 14 residues in the CDR3. CDR3 in amino acids: CASTPWSRHHEAFF. CDR3 in DNA: TGTGCCAGCACCCCGTGGAGTAGACACCATGAAGCTTTCTTT.

The V gene is TRBV7-3, the J gene TRBJ2-2; 8 bases line up with TRBD2. The germline gives CDR1 SGHTA, CDR2 FQGTGA. This CDR3 is built from 18 residues. The junction had 9 bases not matched to a gene; V was cut back by 2 bases and J by 1 base. CDR3 sequence: CASSLPSTGGGNTGELFF. CDR3 nucleotides: TGTGCCAGCAGCTTACCATCTACGGGAGGGGGGAACACCGGGGAGCTGTTTTTT. Filled out from reference TRBV7-3 and TRBJ2-2, the complete variable domain reads GAGVSQTPSNKVTEKGKYVELRCDPISGHTALYWYRQSLGQGPEFLIYFQGTGAADDSGLPNDRFFAVRPEGSVSTLKIQRTERGDSAVYLCASSLPSTGGGNTGELFFGEGSRLTVL.

V is TRBV2 and J is TRBJ2-7, with 7 bases that match TRBD1. V was clipped by 6 bases and J by 0 bases; unmatched bases: 5. Germline assignment: CDR1 SNHLY and CDR2 FYNNEI. The CDR3 contains 14 residues. The CDR3 here is CASSVGQNSYEQYF. The CDR3 DNA follows: TGTGCCAGCAGCGTGGGACAGAACTCCTACGAGCAGTACTTC.

The chain is built from TRBV4-2 and TRBJ2-4, with D possibly being TRBD1 (7 bases). This CDR3 has 15 amino acids. Germline V gives CDR1 LGHNA, CDR2 YNFKEQ. Trimming took off 1 base at V and 7 bases at J, with 14 bases between the two ends. CDR3 coding DNA: TGTGCCAGCAGCCAAGTCGGAGGGGGCTATAACATTCAGTACTTC. As protein: CASSQVGGGYNIQYF.

J is TRBJ2-5 and V is TRBV11-1; unclear D gene. Trimming removed 4 bases from V and 8 bases from J, with 14 bases in between. Germline V CDR1 and CDR2: SGHAT, FQDESV (reference sequence). The CDR3 extends over 13 amino acids. CDR3 sequence: CASSSPRRVTQYF. The CDR3 DNA follows: TGTGCCAGCAGCTCCCCCAGGAGAGTAACCCAGTACTTC.

The chain carries TRBV10-2 and TRBJ2-1, with 9 bases matching TRBD1. V shed 8 bases and J 1 base; nucleotides not matched to a gene: 6. The V gene's germline CDR1 is WSHSY and CDR2 SAAADI. The CDR3 is 15 residues long. The DNA of the CDR3 is TGCGCCAGCGGCACCGGGACAGGGTCCTACAATGAGCAGTTCTTC. Its translation is CASGTGTGSYNEQFF.

CDR3 residues: CASSLGVGETQYF. Written as DNA, the CDR3 is TGTGCCAGCAGCTTAGGGGTTGGAGAGACCCAGTACTTC. The genes are TRBV7-9 and TRBJ2-5; D is ambiguous. CDR3 length: 13 residues. V shed 1 base and J shed 4 bases, with 7 bases lying between them. Germline CDR1 SEHNR, CDR2 FQNEAQ (reference sequence).

V usage is TRBV6-1 and J usage is TRBJ1-1; D may be TRBD1 (5 bases). This CDR3 comprises 13 residues. Germline CDR1 and CDR2: MNHNS and SASEGT. The V end was cut by 7 bases, the J end by 7 bases, with 16 bases between. CDR3 nucleotides: TGTGCCAGCACCCACGGGGCAGGTCTTGAAGCTTTCTTT. Translated, it gives CASTHGAGLEAFF.

The chain employs TRBV13 and TRBJ2-2; 12 bases are shared with TRBD2. CDR1 and CDR2 (germline): PRHDT, FYEKMQ (reference sequence). The J segment lost 1 base and the V segment lost 5 bases, leaving 2 bases of the junction unmatched. The CDR3 is 16 amino acids. In nucleotides, the CDR3 is TGTGCCAGCAGCACGGGACTAGCGGGGAACACCGGGGAGCTGTTTTTT. Residues: CASSTGLAGNTGELFF.

The rearrangement joins TRBV11-2 to TRBJ2-7; D possibly corresponds to TRBD1 (5 bases). The CDR3 sequence is 14 residues long. V lost 1 base and J 1 base, leaving 8 bases between the germline ends. In germline, CDR1 is SGHAT, CDR2 FQNNGV. The CDR3 sequence is CASSLGGHSYEQYF. CDR3 in DNA: TGTGCCAGCAGCTTAGGGGGCCATTCCTACGAGCAGTACTTC.

V is TRBV28 and J is TRBJ2-7, with D perhaps matching TRBD1 (5 bases). This CDR3 spans 15 amino acids. The V and J ends lost 2 bases and 5 bases respectively, with 16 bases between them. CDR1 and CDR2 from the germline V gene are MDHEN and SYDVKM. The CDR3 loop is CASSLLSPGSNEQYF. As DNA, the CDR3 is TGTGCCAGCAGTTTACTTTCCCCAGGGTCCAACGAGCAGTACTTC.

The chain uses TRBV6-5 and TRBJ2-7; D is perhaps TRBD1 (6 bases). The CDR3 is 15 amino acids. CDR1 is MNHEY, CDR2 SVGAGI, per germline. Trimming stripped 2 bases from V and 3 bases from J, with 14 bases between. CDR3 DNA sequence: TGTGCCAGCAGTTACCTCGGGACACCGCTCTACGAGCAGTACTTC. This translates into CASSYLGTPLYEQYF.

The chain is built from TRBV21-1 and TRBJ1-2; the table's D call, TRBD1, was not checked against the DNA. TRBV21-1 is shown as a pseudogene. The CDR3 is 18 residues long. The CDR3 here is CASSKVSLPGALDYGYTF. The CDR3, as DNA: TGTGCCAGCAGCAAAGTTTCATTGCCAGGGGCGCTTGACTATGGCTACACCTTC.